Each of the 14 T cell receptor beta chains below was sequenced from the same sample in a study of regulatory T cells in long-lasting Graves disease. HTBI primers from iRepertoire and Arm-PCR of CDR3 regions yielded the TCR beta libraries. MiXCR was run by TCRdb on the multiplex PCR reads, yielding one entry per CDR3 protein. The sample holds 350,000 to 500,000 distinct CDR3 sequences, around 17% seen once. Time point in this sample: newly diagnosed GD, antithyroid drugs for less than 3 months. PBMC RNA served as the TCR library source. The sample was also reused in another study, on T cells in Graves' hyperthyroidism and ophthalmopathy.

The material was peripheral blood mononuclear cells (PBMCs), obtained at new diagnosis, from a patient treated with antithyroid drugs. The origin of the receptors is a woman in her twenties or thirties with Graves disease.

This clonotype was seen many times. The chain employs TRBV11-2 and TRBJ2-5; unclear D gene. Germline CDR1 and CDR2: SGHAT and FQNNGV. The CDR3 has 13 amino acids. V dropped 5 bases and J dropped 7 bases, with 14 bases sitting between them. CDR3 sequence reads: CASSRPGRATQYF. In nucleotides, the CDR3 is TGTGCCAGCAGCCGTCCCGGCCGGGCGACCCAGTACTTC.

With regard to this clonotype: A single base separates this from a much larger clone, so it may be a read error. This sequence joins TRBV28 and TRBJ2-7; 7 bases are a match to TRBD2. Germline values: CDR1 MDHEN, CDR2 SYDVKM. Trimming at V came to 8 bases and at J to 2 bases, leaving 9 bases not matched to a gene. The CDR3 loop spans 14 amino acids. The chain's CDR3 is CASHGLVGPYEQYF. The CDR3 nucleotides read TGTGCCAGCCACGGACTAGTGGGTCCCTACGAGCAGTACTTC.

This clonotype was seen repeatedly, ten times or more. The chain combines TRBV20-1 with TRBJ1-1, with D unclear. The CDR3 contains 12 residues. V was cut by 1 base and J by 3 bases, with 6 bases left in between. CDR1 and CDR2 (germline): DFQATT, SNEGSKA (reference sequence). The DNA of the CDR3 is TGCAGTGCTAGAGCCCCGGACACTGAAGCTTTCTTT. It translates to CSARAPDTEAFF.

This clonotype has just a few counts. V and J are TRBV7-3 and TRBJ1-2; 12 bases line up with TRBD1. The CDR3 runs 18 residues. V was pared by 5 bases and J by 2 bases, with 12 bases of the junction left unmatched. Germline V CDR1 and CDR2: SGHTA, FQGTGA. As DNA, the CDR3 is TGTGCCAGCAGCCCCTGGGGGACAGGGGGCGATAGGAACTATGGCTACACCTTC. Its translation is CASSPWGTGGDRNYGYTF.

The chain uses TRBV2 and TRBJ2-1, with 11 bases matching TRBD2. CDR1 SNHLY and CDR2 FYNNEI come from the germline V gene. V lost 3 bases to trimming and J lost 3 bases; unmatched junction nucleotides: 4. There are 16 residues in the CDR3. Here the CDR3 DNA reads TGTGCCAGCAGTGAGGGACTAGCGGCCTTCTACAATGAGCAGTTCTTC. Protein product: CASSEGLAAFYNEQFF.

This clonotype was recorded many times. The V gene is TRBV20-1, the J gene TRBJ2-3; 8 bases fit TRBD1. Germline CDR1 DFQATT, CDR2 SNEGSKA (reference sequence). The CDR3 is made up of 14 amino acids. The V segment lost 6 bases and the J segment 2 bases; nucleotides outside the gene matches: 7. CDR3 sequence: CSAPTGEPTDTQYF. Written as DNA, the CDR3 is TGCAGTGCGCCGACAGGGGAGCCCACAGATACGCAGTATTTT.

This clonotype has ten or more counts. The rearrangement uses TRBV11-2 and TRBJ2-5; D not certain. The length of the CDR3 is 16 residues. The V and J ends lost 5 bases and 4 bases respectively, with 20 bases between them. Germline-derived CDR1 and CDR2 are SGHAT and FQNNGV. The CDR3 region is CASSHWGPRPRETQYF. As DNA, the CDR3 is TGTGCCAGCAGCCACTGGGGTCCCCGCCCCCGAGAGACCCAGTACTTC.

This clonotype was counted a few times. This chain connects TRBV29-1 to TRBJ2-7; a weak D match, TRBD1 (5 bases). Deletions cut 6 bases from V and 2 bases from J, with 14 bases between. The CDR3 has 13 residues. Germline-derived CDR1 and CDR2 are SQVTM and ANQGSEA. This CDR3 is CSVAREFAYEQYF. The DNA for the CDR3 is TGCAGCGTCGCCAGGGAATTTGCCTACGAGCAGTACTTC.

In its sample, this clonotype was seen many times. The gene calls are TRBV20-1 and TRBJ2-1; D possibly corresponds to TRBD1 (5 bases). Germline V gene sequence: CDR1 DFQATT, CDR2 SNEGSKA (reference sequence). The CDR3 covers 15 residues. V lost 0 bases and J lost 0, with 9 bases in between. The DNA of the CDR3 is TGCAGTGCTAGAGAACTCAGGGTCTCCTACAATGAGCAGTTCTTC. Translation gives CSARELRVSYNEQFF.

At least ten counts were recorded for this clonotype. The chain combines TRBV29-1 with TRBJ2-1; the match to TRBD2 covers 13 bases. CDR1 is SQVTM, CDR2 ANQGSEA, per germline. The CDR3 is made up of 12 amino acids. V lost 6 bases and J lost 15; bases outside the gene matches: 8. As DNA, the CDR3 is TGCAGCGTAACCGGGACTAGCGGGGCCAGGTTCTTC. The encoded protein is CSVTGTSGARFF.

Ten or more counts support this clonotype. The CDR3 sequence is CASSYDSIQYF. CDR3 DNA: TGTGCCAGCTCGTACGATTCTATCCAGTACTTC. The chain couples TRBV18 to TRBJ2-1; no definite D call. The better agreement between TRBJ2-5 and the DNA end casts doubt on the J call. The germline CDR1 and CDR2 sequences are KGHSH and LQKENI. The CDR3 totals 11 residues.

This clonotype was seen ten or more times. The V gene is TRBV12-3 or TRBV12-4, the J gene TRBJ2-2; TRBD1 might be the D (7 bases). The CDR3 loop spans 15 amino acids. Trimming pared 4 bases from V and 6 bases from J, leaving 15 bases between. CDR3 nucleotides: TGTGCCAGCAGTTGGCGGGGACAGCAACCCGGGGAGCTGTTTTTT. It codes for CASSWRGQQPGELFF.

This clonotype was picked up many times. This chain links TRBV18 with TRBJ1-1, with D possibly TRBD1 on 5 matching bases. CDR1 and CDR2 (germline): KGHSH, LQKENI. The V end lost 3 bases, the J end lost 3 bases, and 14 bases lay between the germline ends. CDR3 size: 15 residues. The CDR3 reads CASSPRIGRDTEAFF. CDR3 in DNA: TGTGCCAGCTCACCTAGGATCGGCAGGGACACTGAAGCTTTCTTT.

In DNA, the CDR3 is TGTGCCAGCAGCTCCCAAAAAGAGAAGTTCTTC. Amino acid sequence: CASSSQKEKFF. The chain links TRBV7-2 to TRBJ2-1; D is undetermined. The ends were cut back, 4 bases at V and 14 bases at J, with 12 bases in the middle. This CDR3 spans 11 amino acids. Germline V CDR1 and CDR2: SGHTA, FQGNSA.